This TCR beta chain was found in a study of cytomegalovirus exposure and HLA in healthy donors. Regarding the study as a whole: The investigators catalogued some 160 TCR beta chains as cytomegalovirus-associated. In a later analysis, CMV-associated beta chains were mostly HLA-associated, it appeared. Reportedly, diagnosis of cytomegalovirus status by the classifier showed high specificity and sensitivity. Within the data, a cluster of highly shared sequence variants was likely a sequencing artifact.

Regarding this clone: Its antigen is not identified.

In the PCR, 60 Vbeta and 13 Jbeta primers were used. Repertoires were generated with immunoSEQ multiplex PCR, while TCRdb's copy carries only in-frame clones and drops some. The table records over 150,000 clones, around 80% of them present only once. The CDR3 has 16 amino acids. Germline-derived CDR1 and CDR2 are MGHRA and YSYEKL. The ends lost 0 bases at V and 2 bases at J; junction bases unmatched: 4. The sequencing input was PBMCs. The genes are TRBV4-1 and TRBJ2-7; the match to TRBD1 covers 10 bases. This sequence originates from a woman aged 30 to 39 in good health and CMV-seropositive. Here the CDR3 reads CASSQDLGTGAYEQYF. CDR3 nucleotides: TGCGCCAGCAGCCAAGATTTAGGGACAGGGGCCTACGAGCAGTACTTC.